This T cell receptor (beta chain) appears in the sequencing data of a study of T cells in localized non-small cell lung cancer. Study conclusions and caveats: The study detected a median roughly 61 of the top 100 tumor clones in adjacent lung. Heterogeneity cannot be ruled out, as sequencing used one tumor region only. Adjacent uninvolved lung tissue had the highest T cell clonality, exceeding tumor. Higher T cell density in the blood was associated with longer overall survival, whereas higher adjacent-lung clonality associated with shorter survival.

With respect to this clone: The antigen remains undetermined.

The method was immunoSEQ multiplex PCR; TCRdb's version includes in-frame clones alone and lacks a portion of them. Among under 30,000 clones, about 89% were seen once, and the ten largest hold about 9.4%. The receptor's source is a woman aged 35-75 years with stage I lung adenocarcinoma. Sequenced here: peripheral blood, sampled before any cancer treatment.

The DNA for the CDR3 is TGTGCCAGCAGCTACGGGACAGGCAACGAGCAGTACTTC. The encoded protein is CASSYGTGNEQYF. The genes are TRBV5-6 and TRBJ2-7; 8 nucleotides agree with TRBD1. CDR3 length equals 13 residues. Germline V gives CDR1 SGHDT, CDR2 YYEEEE. Trimming took 3 bases from V and 5 from J; bases not matched to a gene: 4. Full variable domain (outside the CDR3, taken from reference TRBV5-6 and TRBJ2-7): DAGVTQSPTHLIKTRGQQVTLRCSPKSGHDTVSWYQQALGQGPQFIFQYYEEEERQRGNFPDRFSGHQFPNYSSELNVNALLLGDSALYLCASSYGTGNEQYFGPGTRLTVT.